This T cell receptor (beta chain) was profiled in a study of blood T cell repertoires in COVID-19. Study-wide background: Specimens from acute and convalescent COVID-19 originated in the United States, Italy and Spain. PBMCs, B-cell-depleted T cells, or T cells were the source of the cDNA or gDNA that made up the material.

From germline, CDR1 is MNHNS and CDR2 SASEGT. Trimming shortened V by 0 bases and J by 3 bases, and 9 bases separated the two germline ends. The CDR3 has 14 residues. Some clones are missing from TCRdb's copy, which holds only in-frame ones; the method was immunoSEQ multiplex PCR. The sample gives approximately 50,000 clones, 80% to 90% of which show up once; 3% to 5% is in the top ten. The sequenced material came from peripheral blood. The rearrangement uses TRBV6-1 and TRBJ2-7; D may be TRBD2 (6 bases). This receptor was taken from a man aged 50 or older with acute or convalescent COVID-19. CDR3 sequence reads: CASSEAAGSYEQYF. DNA of the CDR3: TGTGCCAGCAGTGAAGCGGCCGGGAGCTACGAGCAGTACTTC.